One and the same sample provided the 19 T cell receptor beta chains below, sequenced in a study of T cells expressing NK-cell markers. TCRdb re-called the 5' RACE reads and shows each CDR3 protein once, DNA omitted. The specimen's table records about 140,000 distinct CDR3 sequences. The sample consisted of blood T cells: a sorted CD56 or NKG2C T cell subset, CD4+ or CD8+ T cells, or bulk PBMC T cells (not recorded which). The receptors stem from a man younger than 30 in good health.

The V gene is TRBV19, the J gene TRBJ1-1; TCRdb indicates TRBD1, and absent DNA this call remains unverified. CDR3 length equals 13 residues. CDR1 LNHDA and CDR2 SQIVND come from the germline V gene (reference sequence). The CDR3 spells CASSISPGGEAFF.

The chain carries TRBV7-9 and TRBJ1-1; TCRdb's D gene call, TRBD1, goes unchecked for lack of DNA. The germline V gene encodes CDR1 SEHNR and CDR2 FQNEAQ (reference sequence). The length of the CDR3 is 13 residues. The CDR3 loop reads CASRPTGYTEAFF.

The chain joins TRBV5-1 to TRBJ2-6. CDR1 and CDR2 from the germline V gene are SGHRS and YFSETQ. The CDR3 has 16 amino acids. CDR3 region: CASSQDGISGANVLTF. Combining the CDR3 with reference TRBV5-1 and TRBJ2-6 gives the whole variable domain KAGVTQTPRYLIKTRGQQVTLSCSPISGHRSVSWYQQTPGQGLQFLFEYFSETQRNKGNFPGRFSGRQFSNSRSEMNVSTLELGDSALYLCASSQDGISGANVLTFGAGSRLTVL.

CDR3 sequence reads: CASSFEGRGTDTQYF. The gene calls are TRBV5-5 and TRBJ2-3; with no DNA, the TCRdb D assignment of TRBD2 cannot be verified. The CDR3 is 15 amino acids. CDR1 is SGHKS, CDR2 YYEKEE, per germline (reference sequence).

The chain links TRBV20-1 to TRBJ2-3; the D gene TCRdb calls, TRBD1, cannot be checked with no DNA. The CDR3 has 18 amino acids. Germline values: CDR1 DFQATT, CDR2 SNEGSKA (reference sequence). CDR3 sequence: CSARRGAQDRWLLDTQYF.

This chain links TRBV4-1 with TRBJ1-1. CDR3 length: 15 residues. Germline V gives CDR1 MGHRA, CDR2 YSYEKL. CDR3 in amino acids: CASSQGIAVNTEAFF.

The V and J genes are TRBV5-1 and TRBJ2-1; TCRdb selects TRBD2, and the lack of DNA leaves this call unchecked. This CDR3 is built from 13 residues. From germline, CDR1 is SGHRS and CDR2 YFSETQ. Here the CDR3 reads CASLGEAGNEQFF. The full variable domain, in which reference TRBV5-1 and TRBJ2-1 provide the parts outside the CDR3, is KAGVTQTPRYLIKTRGQQVTLSCSPISGHRSVSWYQQTPGQGLQFLFEYFSETQRNKGNFPGRFSGRQFSNSRSEMNVSTLELGDSALYLCASLGEAGNEQFFGPGTRLTVL.

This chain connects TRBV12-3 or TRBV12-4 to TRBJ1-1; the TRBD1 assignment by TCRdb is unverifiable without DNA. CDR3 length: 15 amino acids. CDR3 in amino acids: CASSFPEGGVTEAFF.

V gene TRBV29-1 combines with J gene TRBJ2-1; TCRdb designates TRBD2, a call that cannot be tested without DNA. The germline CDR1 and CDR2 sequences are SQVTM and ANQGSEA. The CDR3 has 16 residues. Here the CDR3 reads CSVELAGGSSYNEQFF.

The CDR3 sequence is CASSLTVGGRETQYF. This rearrangement joins TRBV4-1 to TRBJ2-5; TCRdb selects TRBD1, and the lack of DNA leaves this call unchecked. Germline assignment: CDR1 MGHRA and CDR2 YSYEKL. The CDR3 extends over 15 amino acids.

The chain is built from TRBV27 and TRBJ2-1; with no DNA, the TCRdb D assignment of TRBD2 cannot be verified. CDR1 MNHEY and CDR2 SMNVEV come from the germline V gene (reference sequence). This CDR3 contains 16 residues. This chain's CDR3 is CASSLLAGVGYNEQFF.

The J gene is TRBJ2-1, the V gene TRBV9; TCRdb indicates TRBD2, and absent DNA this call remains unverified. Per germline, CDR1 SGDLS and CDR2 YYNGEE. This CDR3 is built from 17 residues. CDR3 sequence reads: CASSGGGLGNSYNEQFF.

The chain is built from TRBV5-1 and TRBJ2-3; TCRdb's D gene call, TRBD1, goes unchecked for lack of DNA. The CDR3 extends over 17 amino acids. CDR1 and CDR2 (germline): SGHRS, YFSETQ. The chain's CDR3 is CASSLGSSGGNADTQYF.

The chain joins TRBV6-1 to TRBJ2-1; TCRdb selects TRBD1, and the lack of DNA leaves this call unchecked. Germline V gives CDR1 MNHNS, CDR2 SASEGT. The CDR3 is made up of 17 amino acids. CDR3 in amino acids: CASSKTVGTGAYNEQFF.

CDR3: CATSETSTGTELFF. V is TRBV24-1 and J is TRBJ2-2; TCRdb proposes TRBD1, but this gene call is untestable without DNA. The CDR3 is 14 amino acids. Germline CDR1 and CDR2: KGHDR and SFDVKD.

CDR3 sequence reads: CASSQGQGVYTEAFF. The V and J genes are TRBV4-3 and TRBJ1-1; there is no DNA to check the TCRdb D call of TRBD1. The CDR3 is made up of 15 amino acids. In germline, CDR1 is LGHNA, CDR2 YSLEER.

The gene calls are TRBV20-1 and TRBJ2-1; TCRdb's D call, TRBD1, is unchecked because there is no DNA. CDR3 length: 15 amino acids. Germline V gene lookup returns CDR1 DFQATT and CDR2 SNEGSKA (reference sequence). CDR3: CSAPNRGRGDNEQFF.

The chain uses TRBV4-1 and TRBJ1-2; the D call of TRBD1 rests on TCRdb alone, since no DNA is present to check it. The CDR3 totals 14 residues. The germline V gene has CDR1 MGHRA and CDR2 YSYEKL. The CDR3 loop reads CASSQEQGAYGYTF.

The CDR3 protein is CASSLLGRGHGNTIYF. The chain combines TRBV12-3 or TRBV12-4 with TRBJ1-3. This CDR3 has 16 residues.